Given below is one TCR beta chain in context. The specificity of this receptor is unknown. Per-nucleotide qualities are absent, and no much larger clonotype sits a single base away. This sample stems from a study of blood T cell repertoires in COVID-19 (dated by TCRdb to the early 2020s). In terms of the full investigation: Collaborator samples came from the United States, Italy and Spain and covered acute and convalescent phases of COVID-19. The material from the prospective study consisted of cDNA or gDNA derived from T cells, B-cell-depleted T cells, or PBMCs. The dataset comprised deeply sampled blood TCRbeta repertoires from subjects exposed to, actively infected with, or recovered from COVID-19. The repertoires were released in a freely available public database intended as a resource for research on the immune response to SARS-CoV-2. The samples were drawn from the first 160 participants of the ongoing ImmuneRACE study and from 1,254 subjects provided by 6 global collaborators. Sample metadata almost always included a de-identified subject ID, COVID-19 status, age in years and sex. Where available, HLA class I and class II types were obtained from metadata supplied by the sample provider rather than from assay-based typing. Results the study describes overall, beyond this receptor: The quantity of clinical and demographic metadata differed by source and by participant and was supplied without curation.

The immunoSEQ Assay, a bias-controlled multiplex PCR, was used to amplify TCRbeta CDR3 regions from genomic DNA. In the authors' own workflow: Within the assay, amplification of reference gene primers was used to estimate how many nucleated cells each sample contained. To quantify the absolute abundance of each unique TCRbeta CDR3 rearrangement, sequence reads were collapsed and filtered. For each sample, productive Simpson clonality was calculated by taking the square root of Simpson's diversity index across productive rearrangements. The immuneACCESS repertoire file appears here via TCRdb, limited to in-frame rearrangements. These files lack a portion of the clones; in checked studies, under half of the deficit traces to unresolved V genes, and the cause of the others is not known. V and J calls and clone size follow that table, whereas D and trimming were derived from the DNA. The sample table lists some 160,000 clones, 65% to 85% of them with a count of one. Approximately 18% of the sample is in the top ten clones.

The CDR3 sequence holds 14 residues, the cysteine and phenylalanine included. CDR3 DNA is the only sequence kept; it has 42 bases, read in frame from the first base. From the germline V gene, CDR1 is LGHNA and CDR2 is YNFKEQ. The junction shows trimming of 4 bases on V and 10 bases on J, plus 19 bases between the germline ends. A second Seattle source provided samples from volunteer blood donors who had recovered from COVID-19. Whole blood was collected in K2EDTA tubes by collaborating institutions according to the institutions' own protocols. Collaborator samples were shipped for TCRbeta analysis as frozen whole blood, isolated PBMCs, or DNA extracted from either sample type.

The V gene is TRBV4-2 and the J gene is TRBJ1-2; the best D guess is TRBD1, with 6 bases matching. The clonotype originates from a woman aged 65 to 85 who had recovered from COVID-19. The material sequenced was peripheral blood. The CDR3 has the sequence CASSPPGHSAAYTF. The bases are TGTGCCAGCAGCCCCCCGGGACATTCAGCGGCCTACACCTTC.